This T cell receptor beta chain was documented in a study of CD8+CD57+ T cells in acquired aplastic anemia. Study information: Across the sorted CD4+ and CD8+ cells, DNA amounts averaged approximately 3.1 ug. Reads per healthy sample averaged about 10 million (CD4+) and 11.0 million (CD8+). Findings and limits, study-wide: Common to patients and controls were roughly 30 CD8+ CDR3 sequences. Patients and healthy controls showed no significant CD8+ Simpson's diversity difference.

The CDR3 totals 13 residues. Trimming took 3 bases from V and 7 from J; bases not matched to a gene: 8. Per germline, CDR1 DFQATT and CDR2 SNEGSKA (reference sequence). Worth noting for this clonotype: Its antigen is unidentified.

TCR beta VDJ and CDR3 were profiled, and genomic DNA was the template. One entry per CDR3 protein, called by TCRdb with MiXCR from the reads. The table includes hundreds of thousands of distinct CDR3 sequences, about 70% detected once. This chain links TRBV20-1 with TRBJ1-1, with 7 bases matching TRBD1. This receptor was obtained from a human donor in good health, serving as a control. The sequencing sample was made of sorted CD4+, CD8+, or CD8+CD57+ T cells (not recorded which) from PBMCs. The CDR3 sequence: CSASLGQSYEAFF. CDR3 coding DNA: TGCAGTGCTAGCCTGGGACAGAGCTATGAAGCTTTCTTT.